The clone carrying this TCR beta chain was found many times. The antigen is undetermined. The data derive from a study of T cells after yellow fever vaccination. Study context: Fractions of limited cellularity were prepared by means of SMART-Seq v4 Ultra Low Input.

A single record per CDR3 protein comes from TCRdb applying MiXCR to the 5' RACE reads. The sample comprises 200,000 to 300,000 distinct CDR3 sequences, 6% to 8% of which are singletons, and 1% to 1.2% rests with the top ten. Broader study findings: The study re-detected most primary-vaccination clones after the booster (roughly 95% CD4, just over 85% CD8). In FACS-sorted repertoires, abundant clonotypes from the bulk population could appear as contaminants.

The length of the CDR3 is 16 residues. The germline V gene encodes CDR1 SGHRS and CDR2 YFSETQ. V was pared by 5 bases and J by 0 bases, with 16 bases between. The chain combines TRBV5-1 with TRBJ2-3; perhaps TRBD1 as D (5 bases). This clonotype originated in a man aged 25 to 45 who received the YFV17D yellow fever vaccine. Sequenced material: CD4+ T cells sorted from PBMCs, taken on the day of the yellow fever booster vaccination. CDR3 loop: CASRRGPQVSTDTQYF. CDR3 DNA sequence: TGCGCCAGCAGAAGGGGCCCCCAAGTGAGCACAGATACGCAGTATTTT.